Each of the 20 T cell receptor beta chains below was sequenced from the same sample in a study of shared clonotypes between healthy human individuals. TCRdb's table, derived via immunoSEQ multiplex PCR, lists solely in-frame clones and lacks some. The data contain some 800,000 clones, around 92% of them singletons. Naive CD8 cells comprised CD45RO-negative, CCR7-positively selected cells, excluding terminally differentiated effector memory CD45RA+ cells. The sample was naive CD8+ T cells sorted from blood. The origin of the receptors is a man aged 25 to 40 in good health.

The V and J genes are TRBV5-4 and TRBJ2-3, with D unresolved. The CDR3 is 15 amino acids. V was clipped by 0 bases and J by 0 bases, with 8 bases between them. The germline gives CDR1 SGHNT, CDR2 YYREEE (reference sequence). Written as DNA, the CDR3 is TGTGCCAGCAGCTTGGGACTCACTAGCACAGATACGCAGTATTTT. Residues: CASSLGLTSTDTQYF.

V gene TRBV15 combines with J gene TRBJ1-4, with no clear D. CDR1 and CDR2 (germline): LNHNV, YYDKDF (reference sequence). Trimming took 6 bases from V and 2 from J, leaving 16 bases between them. The CDR3 consists of 16 residues. CDR3 loop: CATSRPKTVTNEKLFF. As DNA, the CDR3 is TGTGCCACCAGTCGGCCAAAGACGGTGACTAATGAAAAACTGTTTTTT. The whole variable domain, remainder taken from reference TRBV15 and TRBJ1-4, is DAMVIQNPRYQVTQFGKPVTLSCSQTLNHNVMYWYQQKSSQAPKLLFHYYDKDFNNEADTPDNFQSRRPNTSFCFLDIRSPGLGDTAMYLCATSRPKTVTNEKLFFGSGTQLSVL.

This rearrangement joins TRBV7-9 to TRBJ1-1; D remains ambiguous. Trimming took 2 bases from V and 6 from J, leaving 10 bases between them. CDR3 length equals 13 residues. Germline assignment: CDR1 SEHNR and CDR2 FQNEAQ (reference sequence). The CDR3: CASSLRGVSEAFF. CDR3 bases: TGTGCCAGCAGCTTACGTGGAGTTTCTGAAGCTTTCTTT.

The chain employs TRBV4-3 and TRBJ2-7; D possibly corresponds to TRBD2 (6 bases). Trimming pared 0 bases from V and 8 bases from J, leaving 11 bases between. Germline values: CDR1 LGHNA, CDR2 YSLEER. The CDR3 extends over 13 amino acids. The CDR3 loop is CASSQDRGGKQYF. CDR3 in DNA: TGCGCCAGCAGCCAAGATAGGGGAGGAAAGCAGTACTTC.

The chain employs TRBV6-5 and TRBJ2-1; no clear D. The CDR3 covers 15 residues. The germline gives CDR1 MNHEY, CDR2 SVGAGI. V was pared by 0 bases and J by 9 bases, with 15 bases between. CDR3 in DNA: TGTGCCAGCAGTTACTCGACTCCCGGATTGGGTGAGCAGTTCTTC. Protein sequence: CASSYSTPGLGEQFF.

This sequence joins TRBV5-1 and TRBJ1-2; D may be TRBD1 (5 bases). The CDR3 has 15 residues. Germline CDR1 reads SGHRS; CDR2 reads YFSETQ. The V gene lost 0 bases and the J gene lost 8 bases, with 17 bases spanning the gap. The CDR3 region is CASSLGDSDRSGYTF. The DNA of the CDR3 is TGCGCCAGCAGCTTGGGAGACAGCGACCGTTCAGGCTACACCTTC.

The CDR3 coding sequence is TGTGCCAGCAGCGCCGGACAGGGGGCGAACACCGGGGAGCTGTTTTTT. Residues: CASSAGQGANTGELFF. The chain is built from TRBV7-9 and TRBJ2-2; 10 nucleotides align to TRBD1. The V gene's germline CDR1 is SEHNR and CDR2 FQNEAQ (reference sequence). The junction had 3 bases not matched to a gene; V was cut back by 5 bases and J by 0 bases. CDR3 length: 16 residues.

The chain is built from TRBV5-1 and TRBJ2-1; 9 bases line up with TRBD2. J gave up 9 bases and V 0 bases, and 4 bases lay outside the gene matches. This CDR3 is built from 14 residues. Germline V lookup: CDR1 SGHRS, CDR2 YFSETQ. The CDR3 sequence: CASSLGTSESEQFF. The CDR3, as DNA: TGCGCCAGCAGCTTGGGGACTAGCGAGAGTGAGCAGTTCTTC.

CDR3 bases: TGTGCCAGCAGTTCCAGAACAGCGGAGGCCTCCTACAATGAGCAGTTCTTC. This encodes CASSSRTAEASYNEQFF. The chain combines TRBV28 with TRBJ2-1; TRBD2 might be the D (5 bases). The ends were cut back, 4 bases at V and 0 bases at J, with 16 bases in the middle. Germline values: CDR1 MDHEN, CDR2 SYDVKM. This CDR3 comprises 17 residues. Looking up the rest from reference TRBV28 and TRBJ2-1 gives the full variable domain: DVKVTQSSRYLVKRTGEKVFLECVQDMDHENMFWYRQDPGLGLRLIYFSYDVKMKEKGDIPEGYSVSREKKERFSLILESASTNQTSMYLCASSSRTAEASYNEQFFGPGTRLTVL.

The chain is built from TRBV6-5 and TRBJ2-2; 7 bases fit TRBD2. Unmatched junction bases numbered 4, after V lost 8 bases and J lost 1 base. The CDR3 sequence is 14 residues long. Germline lookup yields CDR1 MNHEY and CDR2 SVGAGI. CDR3 loop: CASRGLGNTGELFF. The CDR3 coding sequence is TGTGCCAGCCGAGGACTAGGGAACACCGGGGAGCTGTTTTTT.

The CDR3 sequence: CASSPRATAEQFF. DNA of the CDR3: TGTGCCAGCAGTCCACGGGCGACAGCTGAGCAGTTCTTC. The gene calls are TRBV7-6 and TRBJ2-1, with D possibly matching TRBD1 (5 bases). This CDR3 is built from 13 residues. From germline, CDR1 is SGHVS and CDR2 FNYEAQ. V was cut by 6 bases and J by 9 bases, with 15 bases left in between.

The chain is built from TRBV5-4 and TRBJ2-2, with unresolved D. Trimming shortened V by 4 bases and J by 6 bases, and 10 bases separated the two germline ends. This CDR3 has 13 residues. CDR1 and CDR2 from the germline V gene are SGHNT and YYREEE (reference sequence). The CDR3 spells CASSPVDAGELFF. The CDR3 nucleotides read TGTGCCAGCAGCCCGGTCGATGCCGGGGAGCTGTTTTTT.

On this clone: Other DNA sequences from this sample encode an identical CDR3 as well. The V call is TRBV28, the J call TRBJ2-7; TRBD2 aligns across 8 bases. The J segment lost 1 base and the V segment lost 6 bases, leaving 8 bases of the junction unmatched. The CDR3 is 15 amino acids. Per germline, CDR1 MDHEN and CDR2 SYDVKM. The CDR3 loop reads CASSFRLAGSYEQYF. The CDR3 DNA is TGTGCCAGCAGCTTTCGGCTAGCGGGTTCCTACGAGCAGTACTTC.

This chain joins TRBV5-5 and TRBJ1-2, with D maybe TRBD1 (6 bases). Germline CDR1 is SGHKS and CDR2 is YYEKEE (reference sequence). Trimming removed 2 bases at V and 6 bases at J, with 17 bases between. This CDR3 is 15 amino acids long. This CDR3 reads CASSFAIQGENGYTF. The CDR3 region has the DNA TGTGCCAGCAGCTTCGCCATACAGGGAGAAAATGGCTACACCTTC.

The CDR3 DNA is TGCGCCAGCAGCTGGGGGGACTACACAGATACGCAGTATTTT. Encoded protein: CASSWGDYTDTQYF. This chain joins TRBV5-1 and TRBJ2-3, with 7 bases aligning to TRBD2. J gave up 2 bases and V 3 bases, and 3 bases lay outside the gene matches. This CDR3 comprises 14 residues. Germline CDR1 SGHRS, CDR2 YFSETQ.

The chain joins TRBV15 to TRBJ2-1; D remains ambiguous. CDR3 length equals 11 residues. V shed 5 bases and J shed 5 bases, with 4 bases lying between them. Germline CDR1 reads LNHNV; CDR2 reads YYDKDF (reference sequence). The CDR3 DNA sequence: TGTGCCACCAGCTCTCACAATGAGCAGTTCTTC. It encodes CATSSHNEQFF.

The chain employs TRBV5-1 and TRBJ2-1; 8 bases align to TRBD1. This CDR3 contains 15 residues. Trimming cost V 3 bases and J 10 bases; bases outside gene matches: 12. Germline CDR1 and CDR2: SGHRS and YFSETQ. The CDR3 DNA reads as TGCGCCAGCAGCTGGGGACAGGCCTCCCACACGGAGCAGTTCTTC. It encodes CASSWGQASHTEQFF.

The rearrangement uses TRBV23-1 and TRBJ2-3; D gene ambiguous. TRBV23-1 is labeled an ORF, and its function is uncertain. The CDR3 runs 18 residues. V was pared by 2 bases and J by 2 bases, with 20 bases between. The CDR3 spells CASSQPEQTQFDTDTQYF. The CDR3 DNA sequence: TGCGCCAGCAGTCAACCGGAACAGACACAATTCGACACAGATACGCAGTATTTT.

This chain links TRBV28 with TRBJ1-2, with a weak D call TRBD1 (6 bases). V dropped 11 bases and J dropped 0 bases, with 13 bases sitting between them. The CDR3 is made up of 13 amino acids. Germline lookup yields CDR1 MDHEN and CDR2 SYDVKM. The chain's CDR3 is CACSDSTNYGYTF. The CDR3 region has the DNA TGTGCCTGCTCGGACAGTACTAACTATGGCTACACCTTC.

V is TRBV7-2 and J is TRBJ2-7, with a weak D call TRBD2 (6 bases). Germline CDR1 is SGHTA and CDR2 is FQGNSA. The CDR3 runs to 15 residues. Trimming cost V 1 base and J 3 bases, with 13 bases left between them. The CDR3: CASSLVPSAYYEQYF. The CDR3 DNA follows: TGTGCCAGCAGCTTAGTCCCTAGCGCCTACTACGAGCAGTACTTC.